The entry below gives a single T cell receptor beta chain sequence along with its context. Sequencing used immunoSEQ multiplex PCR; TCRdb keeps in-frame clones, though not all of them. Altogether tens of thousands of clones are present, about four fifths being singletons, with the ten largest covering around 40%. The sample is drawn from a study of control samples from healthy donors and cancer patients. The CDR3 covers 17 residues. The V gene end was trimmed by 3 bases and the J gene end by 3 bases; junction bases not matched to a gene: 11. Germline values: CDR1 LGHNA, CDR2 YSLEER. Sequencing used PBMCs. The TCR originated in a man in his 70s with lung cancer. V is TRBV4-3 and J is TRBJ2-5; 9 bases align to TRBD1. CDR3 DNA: TGCGCCAGCAGCCAGGCGGGACAGGGAGCCTTTAAAGAGACCCAGTACTTC. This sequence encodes CASSQAGQGAFKETQYF.